This is a list of T cell receptor beta chains from one sample in a study of cytomegalovirus exposure and HLA in healthy donors. Sequencing was performed with immunoSEQ multiplex PCR; in TCRdb, only in-frame clones are kept and a portion is missing. Of some 120,000 clones in the sample, about three quarters were seen once. Material for sequencing was PBMCs. These receptors were collected from a female donor in good health and CMV-seronegative. CDR3s include the opening cysteine and the closing phenylalanine or tryptophan. The D gene is left open where the match is weak. Size tells how often a clone was seen (once, few, many) or the class of an expanded clone, and some rows leave it out.

d_gene	abundance	v_gene	j_gene	CDR3nt	CDR3aa
.	.	TRBV7-9	TRBJ1-1	TGTGCCAGCAGCTTATGGATGCGGGGGTCGAACACTGAAGCTTTCTTT	CASSLWMRGSNTEAFF
.	.	TRBV30	TRBJ1-6	TGTGCCTGGAGTGTAGGGGCAACCCGGCCACCCCTCCACTTT	CAWSVGATRPPLHF
.	.	TRBV28	TRBJ2-1	TGTGCCAGCAGTTTTGGACTGCCATCCTACAATGAGCAGTTCTTC	CASSFGLPSYNEQFF
.	few	TRBV2	TRBJ2-7	TGTGCCAGCAGTGAAGGGCAGTGGAGCTCCTACGAGCAGTACTTC	CASSEGQWSSYEQYF
.	.	TRBV27	TRBJ1-3	TGTGCCAGCAGTTTTAGCCACTCTGGAAACACCATATATTTT	CASSFSHSGNTIYF
.	.	TRBV2	TRBJ1-1	TGTGCCAGCAGTGAATTCATCAGGCAAGAAGCTTTCTTT	CASSEFIRQEAFF
.	.	TRBV5-4	TRBJ1-1	TGTGCCAGCAGACGGGGAGGGTCAACTGAAGCTTTCTTT	CASRRGGSTEAFF
TRBD2	.	TRBV7-9	TRBJ2-5	TGTGCCAGCAGCTTAATAACTAGCGGGGCGAGGGGGACCCAGTACTTC	CASSLITSGARGTQYF
.	.	TRBV7-9	TRBJ2-1	TGTTCCAGCAGCTTAGCTGTTGGTACCCCGGTTCCCAATGAGCAGTTCTTC	CSSSLAVGTPVPNEQFF
.	few	TRBV27	TRBJ1-5	TGTGCCAGCATGCGGTTGTGGGGCAATCAGCCCCAGCATTTT	CASMRLWGNQPQHF
TRBD2	.	TRBV5-1	TRBJ2-5	TGCGCCAGCAGCCCGACCGGGACTAGCGGAAGAGGAGAGACCCAGTACTTC	CASSPTGTSGRGETQYF
.	.	TRBV12-5	TRBJ1-1	TGTGCTAGTGGTTTGCAGGGTTCGGTCACTGAAGCTTTCTTT	CASGLQGSVTEAFF
.	.	TRBV19	TRBJ2-7	TGTGCCAGTAGTACGGGGAGAACCGGCGAGCAGTACTTC	CASSTGRTGEQYF
.	.	TRBV6-6	TRBJ2-5	TGTGCCAGCAGTTACAAAGGGAGAGGGCAAGAGACCCAGTACTTC	CASSYKGRGQETQYF
.	few	TRBV5-1	TRBJ1-1	TGCGCCAGCAGCTTAGGGTGGGGAGCGAACACTGAAGCTTTCTTT	CASSLGWGANTEAFF
.	.	TRBV5-6	TRBJ1-5	TGTGCCAGCAGTTCAAAGGACAACTGGGTGTCAAGTTATCAGCCCCAGCATTTT	CASSSKDNWVSSYQPQHF
TRBD1	.	TRBV7-9	TRBJ2-7	TGTGCCAGCAGCTTATTCACAGGGGGAGGCCCCTACGAGCAGTACTTC	CASSLFTGGGPYEQYF
TRBD2	.	TRBV7-8	TRBJ2-7	TGTGCCAGCAGCTTGACCTTAGGGACTAGCGGGCATCACGAGCAGTACTTC	CASSLTLGTSGHHEQYF
TRBD2	once	TRBV15	TRBJ2-7	TGTGCCACCCATCCGGGACTAGGCCACGAGCAGTACTTC	CATHPGLGHEQYF
.	.	TRBV28	TRBJ1-4	TGTGCCAGCAGTTCCGGCAGCGCAACTAATGAAAAACTGTTTTTT	CASSSGSATNEKLFF
TRBD2	.	TRBV9	TRBJ2-7	TGTGCCAGCAGCGATAGCGGGAGTGCGAACTACGAGCAGTACTTC	CASSDSGSANYEQYF
.	once	TRBV11-1	TRBJ2-7	TGTGCCAGCAGCTTATCCCAGGTCTACGAGCAGTACTTC	CASSLSQVYEQYF
.	.	TRBV15	TRBJ2-1	TGTGCCACCAGCAGCCCAACTAGATTTCAGTTCTTC	CATSSPTRFQFF
.	.	TRBV7-9	TRBJ1-1	TGTGCCAGACTGGGGCGGGAAGCTTTCTTT	CARLGREAFF
.	.	TRBV10-3	TRBJ2-3	TGTGCCATCAGTGACAGCGACAGCACTTCTAGCACAGATACGCAGTATTTT	CAISDSDSTSSTDTQYF
TRBD2	.	TRBV7-9	TRBJ2-7	TGTGCCAGCAGCCCCACAAGCGGGAGCTCCTACGAGCAGTACTTC	CASSPTSGSSYEQYF